Shown below are 32 T cell receptor beta chains from a single sample sequenced in a study of blood T cell repertoires in COVID-19. Measured with immunoSEQ multiplex PCR; TCRdb has only the in-frame clones, and not every one. The data hold around 100,000 clones, with approximately 84% observed a single time. Input material: peripheral blood. These receptors were taken from a human donor in a cohort sampled during active COVID-19.

The chain couples TRBV19 to TRBJ2-2; D is unclear. Trimming took 5 bases from V and 1 from J, leaving 14 bases between them. This CDR3 spans 16 amino acids. Germline loops: CDR1 LNHDA, CDR2 SQIVND (reference sequence). This CDR3 is CASSHRRYWNTGELFF. The DNA of the CDR3 is TGTGCCAGTAGTCATAGGCGGTACTGGAACACCGGGGAGCTGTTTTTT.

The chain uses TRBV2 and TRBJ2-1; TRBD1 is a possible D gene (5 bases). Trimming took 6 bases from V and 1 from J, leaving 13 bases between them. The germline V gene has CDR1 SNHLY and CDR2 FYNNEI. There are 15 residues in the CDR3. The DNA for the CDR3 is TGTGCCAGCAGACACTGGACATCTTCCTACAATGAGCAGTTCTTC. Translated: CASRHWTSSYNEQFF.

The chain carries TRBV19 and TRBJ2-2; TRBD1 aligns across 7 bases. The CDR3 is made up of 16 amino acids. The junction had 9 bases not matched to a gene; V was cut back by 6 bases and J by 2 bases. From germline, CDR1 is LNHDA and CDR2 SQIVND (reference sequence). The chain's CDR3 is CASRYRGQINTGELFF. CDR3 nucleotides: TGTGCCAGTAGATACCGGGGACAGATCAACACCGGGGAGCTGTTTTTT.

The chain links TRBV2 to TRBJ2-7, with D possibly being TRBD2 (7 bases). V lost 7 bases and J 5 bases, leaving 21 bases between the germline ends. Germline V gene sequence: CDR1 SNHLY, CDR2 FYNNEI. The CDR3 is made up of 15 amino acids. In DNA form, the CDR3 reads TGTGCCAGCAAAGCTCTAGGGGGGGCGGCGAACGAGCAGTACTTC. Protein: CASKALGGAANEQYF.

This clone was detected once. This chain links TRBV18 with TRBJ1-2; 8 nucleotides match TRBD1. Germline CDR1 is KGHSH and CDR2 is LQKENI. V shed 5 bases, J shed 7 bases, and the junction held 6 bases outside the gene matches. The CDR3 is 13 amino acids. CDR3 sequence reads: CASSYGQGGGYTF. The CDR3 DNA reads as TGTGCCAGCTCATATGGACAGGGAGGTGGCTACACCTTC.

The V gene is TRBV15, the J gene TRBJ1-1; 8 nucleotides line up with TRBD1. This CDR3 is built from 17 residues. Trimming removed 2 bases from V and 0 bases from J; junction bases left unmatched: 8. In germline, CDR1 is LNHNV, CDR2 YYDKDF (reference sequence). The CDR3 reads CATSRRTGRYLNTEAFF. The DNA of the CDR3 is TGTGCCACCAGCAGAAGGACAGGGAGGTATTTGAACACTGAAGCTTTCTTT.

On this clone: This specimen includes other DNA sequences encoding the same CDR3. The gene calls are TRBV5-1 and TRBJ2-5, with 11 nucleotides matching TRBD1. This CDR3 contains 14 residues. J gave up 5 bases and V 4 bases, and 4 bases lay outside the gene matches. Germline CDR1 is SGHRS and CDR2 is YFSETQ. The CDR3 here is CASSPGTGGETQYF. The CDR3 DNA follows: TGCGCCAGCAGCCCAGGGACAGGGGGGGAGACCCAGTACTTC.

This chain links TRBV2 with TRBJ2-3; weak D call: TRBD2 (6 bases). V dropped 7 bases and J dropped 0 bases, with 17 bases sitting between them. The CDR3 length is 16 residues. CDR1 SNHLY and CDR2 FYNNEI come from the germline V gene. The CDR3 spells CASTRGRSTSTDTQYF. The DNA of the CDR3 is TGTGCCAGCACGCGGGGCCGTTCGACTAGCACAGATACGCAGTATTTT.

The chain links TRBV6-5 to TRBJ2-3, with D possibly matching TRBD1 (5 bases). The CDR3 is 15 residues long. CDR1 is MNHEY and CDR2 is SVGAGI in the germline V gene. V lost 6 bases and J 5 bases, leaving 18 bases between the germline ends. In DNA form, the CDR3 reads TGTGCCAGCAGGCCACTTGCAGGGTCAGTAGATACGCAGTATTTT. Translating gives CASRPLAGSVDTQYF.

The V call is TRBV9, the J call TRBJ2-7; a weak D match, TRBD1 (5 bases). Trimming cost V 0 bases and J 3 bases, with 16 bases left between them. Germline V gene lookup returns CDR1 SGDLS and CDR2 YYNGEE. The CDR3 covers 16 residues. The CDR3 DNA is TGTGCCAGCAGCGTAGAAGTGGGGCAGTTCGTCTACGAGCAGTACTTC. Translated, it gives CASSVEVGQFVYEQYF.

The chain has TRBV24-1 and TRBJ2-7; D is unclear. The germline V gene has CDR1 KGHDR and CDR2 SFDVKD. Between the trimmed V and J ends, which lost 3 bases and 6 bases, there was a span of 14 bases. This CDR3 region has 14 residues. The CDR3 loop is CATSDPEWPSEQYF. CDR3 DNA: TGTGCCACCAGTGATCCCGAATGGCCCTCCGAGCAGTACTTC.

The chain uses TRBV5-5 and TRBJ1-2, with TRBD1 matching over 8 bases. The CDR3 loop spans 15 amino acids. V dropped 1 base and J dropped 5; count of bases not matched to a gene: 7. The germline V gene encodes CDR1 SGHKS and CDR2 YYEKEE (reference sequence). The CDR3 is CASSLSGQGRYGYTF. DNA for the CDR3: TGTGCCAGCAGCTTGTCCGGACAGGGCCGATATGGCTACACCTTC.

The V gene is TRBV6-7, the J gene TRBJ2-7; D may be TRBD1 (6 bases). TRBV6-7 is recorded as an ORF, its role being uncertain. The V and J ends lost 8 bases and 3 bases respectively, with 11 bases between them. This CDR3 spans 12 amino acids. The CDR3 region is CASYSDSYEQYF. As DNA, the CDR3 is TGTGCCAGCTACTCGGACAGCTACGAGCAGTACTTC.

This clone appeared a single time. The rearrangement uses TRBV4-1 and TRBJ1-1; D is uncertain. Germline CDR1 reads MGHRA; CDR2 reads YSYEKL. The CDR3 loop spans 15 amino acids. Trimming pared 3 bases from V and 6 bases from J, leaving 17 bases between. The CDR3 here is CASSQYPWSRPEAFF. CDR3 bases: TGCGCCAGCAGCCAGTACCCCTGGTCGAGGCCTGAAGCTTTCTTT.

The rearrangement uses TRBV9 and TRBJ2-3, with 9 bases that match TRBD2. Germline V CDR1 and CDR2: SGDLS, YYNGEE. The CDR3 has 15 amino acids. V gave up 0 bases and J gave up 9 bases; unmatched junction bases: 8. DNA for the CDR3: TGTGCCAGCAGCGTAGGTAGCGGGGGATATGACACGCAGTATTTT. It translates to CASSVGSGGYDTQYF.

This chain uses TRBV2 with TRBJ2-2; 9 bases fit TRBD1. CDR1 and CDR2 from the germline V gene are SNHLY and FYNNEI. The ends lost 8 bases at V and 4 bases at J; junction bases unmatched: 5. This CDR3 is 14 amino acids long. CDR3 DNA: TGTGCCAGCCAGGGACAGGGAAGCACCGGGGAGCTGTTTTTT. Translated: CASQGQGSTGELFF.

This clone has just a few counts. The J gene is TRBJ1-3, the V gene TRBV7-2; D might be TRBD1 (5 bases). CDR3 length: 14 amino acids. The germline V gene has CDR1 SGHTA and CDR2 FQGNSA. V lost 1 base, J lost 4 bases, and 8 bases lay in between. In DNA form, the CDR3 reads TGTGCCAGCAGCTTAGTCAGGGCCGGAAACACCATATATTTT. Its translation: CASSLVRAGNTIYF.

CDR3 nucleotide sequence: TGTGCCAGCTCACCAGGACAGGGGTTCAACACTGAAGCTTTCTTT. Protein: CASSPGQGFNTEAFF. The chain joins TRBV18 to TRBJ1-1, with TRBD1 identical over 9 bases. V lost 2 bases and J lost 2; bases outside the gene matches: 3. CDR1 KGHSH and CDR2 LQKENI come from the germline V gene. The CDR3 loop spans 15 amino acids.

This chain joins TRBV7-9 and TRBJ2-5, with 12 bases matching TRBD1. Germline CDR1 is SEHNR and CDR2 is FQNEAQ (reference sequence). The V segment lost 2 bases and the J segment 5 bases; nucleotides outside the gene matches: 6. CDR3 size: 16 residues. The CDR3: CASSLRDRGPGETQYF. Written as DNA, the CDR3 is TGTGCCAGCAGCTTAAGGGACAGGGGGCCGGGGGAGACCCAGTACTTC.

The rearrangement uses TRBV5-4 and TRBJ1-1; D remains ambiguous. Germline-derived CDR1 and CDR2 are SGHNT and YYREEE (reference sequence). Trimming left V 4 bases short and J 1 base short, with 8 bases between. There are 13 residues in the CDR3. CDR3 protein: CASSHTTNTEAFF. CDR3 nucleotide sequence: TGTGCCAGCAGCCACACAACGAACACTGAAGCTTTCTTT.

This clone was seen a handful of times. V gene TRBV29-1 combines with J gene TRBJ1-5; TRBD1 agrees at 8 bases. The CDR3 sequence is 13 residues long. Germline lookup yields CDR1 SQVTM and CDR2 ANQGSEA. J was trimmed by 2 bases and V by 6 bases; bases with no gene match: 3. The CDR3 region is CSVGQGRNQPQHF. In nucleotides, the CDR3 is TGCAGCGTAGGACAGGGTCGCAATCAGCCCCAGCATTTT.

The chain carries TRBV18 and TRBJ1-1, with TRBD1 matching 10 bases. V lost 3 bases and J lost 8; bases outside the gene matches: 6. The CDR3 is 14 residues long. The V gene's germline CDR1 is KGHSH and CDR2 LQKENI. This CDR3 is CASSPLGQGEEAFF. CDR3 DNA sequence: TGTGCCAGCTCACCTCTTGGACAGGGGGAAGAAGCTTTCTTT.

The V and J genes are TRBV6-2 or TRBV6-3 and TRBJ2-7, with TRBD2 matching over 7 bases. The V gene's germline CDR1 is MNHEY and CDR2 SVGEGT. V gave up 2 bases and J gave up 6 bases; unmatched junction bases: 4. CDR3 length: 13 residues. The CDR3 spells CASSYLGRGEQYF. The CDR3 region has the DNA TGTGCCAGCAGTTACCTGGGGAGGGGCGAGCAGTACTTC.

The CDR3 loop reads CASSQSSGYQETQYF. The CDR3 region has the DNA TGCGCCAGCAGCCAAAGTTCGGGGTATCAAGAGACCCAGTACTTC. V gene TRBV4-3 combines with J gene TRBJ2-5; D might be TRBD2 (5 bases). The V gene's germline CDR1 is LGHNA and CDR2 YSLEER. Trimming shortened V by 2 bases and J by 2 bases, and 12 bases separated the two germline ends. The CDR3 has 15 amino acids.

CDR3 region: CASRPQRAYNEQFF. The DNA of the CDR3 is TGTGCCAGCCGCCCCCAGCGGGCCTACAATGAGCAGTTCTTC. The chain links TRBV6-5 to TRBJ2-1, with D possibly matching TRBD2 (6 bases). There are 14 residues in the CDR3. CDR1 is MNHEY and CDR2 is SVGAGI in the germline V gene. The germline V and J ends were trimmed by 8 bases and 2 bases, with 13 bases remaining between them.

The chain uses TRBV5-1 and TRBJ2-7; D may be TRBD1 (5 bases). Deletions cut 0 bases from V and 6 bases from J, with 13 bases between. Germline V gives CDR1 SGHRS, CDR2 YFSETQ. This CDR3 comprises 14 residues. The CDR3 nucleotides are TGCGCCAGCAGCTTGGGGGGCGTCCCCCTCGAGCAGTACTTC. Its protein product is CASSLGGVPLEQYF.

This clone came up once. The chain uses TRBV7-2 and TRBJ2-2, with D maybe TRBD2 (5 bases). The V gene lost 6 bases and the J gene lost 4 bases, with 9 bases spanning the gap. CDR1 is SGHTA and CDR2 is FQGNSA in the germline V gene. CDR3 length equals 13 residues. CDR3 DNA sequence: TGTGCCAGCAGGGCTCGGGGCACCGGGGAGCTGTTTTTT. This sequence encodes CASRARGTGELFF.

There are many counts of this clone. The genes are TRBV7-9 and TRBJ1-2; unclear D gene. V dropped 0 bases and J dropped 0 bases, with 14 bases sitting between them. The CDR3 is 17 residues long. The V gene's germline CDR1 is SEHNR and CDR2 FQNEAQ (reference sequence). The CDR3 DNA follows: TGTGCCAGCAGCTTAGCGGACGGAACACTAGCTAACTATGGCTACACCTTC. Encoded protein: CASSLADGTLANYGYTF.

The rearrangement joins TRBV5-4 to TRBJ2-7; D is undetermined. The CDR3 sequence is 15 residues long. V was cut by 2 bases and J by 2 bases, with 14 bases left in between. CDR1 is SGHNT and CDR2 is YYREEE in the germline V gene (reference sequence). This CDR3 is CASSLSNLKTYEQYF. The DNA for the CDR3 is TGTGCCAGCAGCTTATCTAACTTGAAAACCTACGAGCAGTACTTC.

The chain is built from TRBV5-4 and TRBJ2-1; tentatively, D is TRBD2 (7 bases). V dropped 5 bases and J dropped 9 bases, with 24 bases sitting between them. In germline, CDR1 is SGHNT, CDR2 YYREEE (reference sequence). The CDR3 extends over 16 amino acids. The CDR3 nucleotides are TGTGCCAGCAGAAGAGGGGGGGCGGCAGGGTCCATTGAGCAGTTCTTC. Protein product: CASRRGGAAGSIEQFF.

This chain links TRBV5-1 with TRBJ1-5, with 7 bases fitting TRBD1. This CDR3 comprises 15 residues. Trimming took 1 base from V and 5 from J; bases not matched to a gene: 6. Germline-derived CDR1 and CDR2 are SGHRS and YFSETQ. The CDR3 DNA follows: TGCGCCAGCAGCTTGACAGGGGATAATTATCAGCCCCAGCATTTT. Translation: CASSLTGDNYQPQHF.

This rearrangement joins TRBV28 to TRBJ2-3; D uncertain. The CDR3 extends over 13 amino acids. Trimming removed 9 bases at V and 1 base at J, with 11 bases between. Germline assignment: CDR1 MDHEN and CDR2 SYDVKM. CDR3 nucleotides: TGTGCCAGTCGTCCGGGTGGCACAGATACGCAGTATTTT. Amino acids: CASRPGGTDTQYF.